This T cell receptor beta chain comes out of a study of T cells in Graves' hyperthyroidism and ophthalmopathy. Study summary: Sampling of peripheral blood happened at initial diagnosis, prior to any treatment.

This CDR3 is 14 amino acids long. Trimming took 6 bases from V and 5 from J; bases not matched to a gene: 9. Findings and caveats of the study: Blood shared most expanded thyroid clonotypes above 0.001.

Each diagnosis drew on symptoms, thyroxine, TRAb, thyroid ultrasound and orbital computed tomography findings. Fresh 10 ml peripheral blood yielded PBMCs. Concerning this clonotype itself: The antigen is not known.

Amplification yielded TCR beta CDR3 regions, with RNA transcripts as the source. First-round RT-PCR of the TCR CDR3 relied on the HTBI primer set. TCRdb used MiXCR to reprocess the multiplex PCR reads, holding one entry per CDR3 protein. Of hundreds of thousands of distinct CDR3 sequences listed, around a quarter are singletons. The sequence was collected from a woman aged 30 to 39 with Graves' ophthalmopathy. The sequenced sample consisted of blood. The rearrangement links TRBV12-3 or TRBV12-4 to TRBJ2-5; 7 bases are a match to TRBD1. This CDR3 reads CASSKTGVRETQYF. CDR3 DNA sequence: TGTGCCAGCAGCAAAACAGGGGTTAGGGAGACCCAGTACTTC.